This TCR beta chain was documented in a study of regulatory T cells in long-lasting Graves disease. Findings of the study overall: With persistent disease, TRBV28, TRBJ1-2 and TRBJ2-5 were the favored segments.

CDR3-region Arm-PCR and iRepertoire HTBI primers produced the TCR beta libraries. TCRdb re-derived calls from the multiplex PCR reads in MiXCR, one entry per CDR3 protein. The table includes fewer than 450,000 distinct CDR3 sequences, 20% detected once. Trimming cost V 1 base and J 7 bases; bases outside gene matches: 0. Germline V gene lookup returns CDR1 MNHNS and CDR2 SASEGT. The CDR3 is 13 amino acids. To note about this clonotype: The antigen remains undetermined. This may stem from a read error, because a much larger clone lies one nucleotide away.

Stated time point: persistent/refractory GD, antithyroid drugs over 5 years with positive TRAb. The authors made the TCR library using RNA they extracted from PBMCs. Blood from the periphery, approximately 8.5 milliliters in all, was drawn into EDTA tubes. The chain has TRBV6-1 and TRBJ1-5, with TRBD1 matching over 8 bases. This sequence was found in a female donor with Graves disease. The sample in question was peripheral blood mononuclear cells (PBMCs), obtained when the disease was refractory, from a patient treated with antithyroid drugs. Written as DNA, the CDR3 is TGTGCCAGCAGTGAAGGACAGGGGCAGCCCCAGCATTTT. It is translated as CASSEGQGQPQHF.